This T cell receptor beta chain was identified in a study of neurological immune-mediated disorders. Each CDR3 protein gets one entry after TCRdb re-called the 5' RACE reads with MiXCR. The data show 50,000 or so distinct CDR3 sequences, more than 3.5% seen once. Many counts were recorded for this clonotype. This clonotype was obtained from a man in his 60s with multiple sclerosis. Sequenced: PBMCs.

This CDR3 is CSARKDSPYGYTF. CDR3 nucleotide sequence: TGCAGTGCTAGAAAAGACAGCCCCTATGGCTACACCTTC. The chain carries TRBV20-1 and TRBJ1-2; D perhaps matches TRBD1 (5 bases). This CDR3 is 13 amino acids long. V lost 2 bases to trimming and J lost 4 bases, with 11 bases between them. Germline V gene lookup returns CDR1 DFQATT and CDR2 SNEGSKA (reference sequence).